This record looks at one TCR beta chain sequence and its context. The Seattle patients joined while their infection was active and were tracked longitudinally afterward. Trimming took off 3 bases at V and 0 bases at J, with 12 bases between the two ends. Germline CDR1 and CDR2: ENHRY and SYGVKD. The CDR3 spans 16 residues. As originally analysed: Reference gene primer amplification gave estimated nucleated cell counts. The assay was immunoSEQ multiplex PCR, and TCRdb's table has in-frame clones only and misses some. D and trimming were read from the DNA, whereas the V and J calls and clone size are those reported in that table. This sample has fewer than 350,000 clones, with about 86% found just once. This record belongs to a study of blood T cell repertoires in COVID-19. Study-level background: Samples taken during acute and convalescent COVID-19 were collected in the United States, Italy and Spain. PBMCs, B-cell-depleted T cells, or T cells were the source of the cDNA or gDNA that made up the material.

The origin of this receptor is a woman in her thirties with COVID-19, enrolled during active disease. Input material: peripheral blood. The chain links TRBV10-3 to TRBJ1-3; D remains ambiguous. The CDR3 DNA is TGTGCCATCAGTGACTTGACGGGAAGCTCTGGAAACACCATATATTTT. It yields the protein CAISDLTGSSGNTIYF.